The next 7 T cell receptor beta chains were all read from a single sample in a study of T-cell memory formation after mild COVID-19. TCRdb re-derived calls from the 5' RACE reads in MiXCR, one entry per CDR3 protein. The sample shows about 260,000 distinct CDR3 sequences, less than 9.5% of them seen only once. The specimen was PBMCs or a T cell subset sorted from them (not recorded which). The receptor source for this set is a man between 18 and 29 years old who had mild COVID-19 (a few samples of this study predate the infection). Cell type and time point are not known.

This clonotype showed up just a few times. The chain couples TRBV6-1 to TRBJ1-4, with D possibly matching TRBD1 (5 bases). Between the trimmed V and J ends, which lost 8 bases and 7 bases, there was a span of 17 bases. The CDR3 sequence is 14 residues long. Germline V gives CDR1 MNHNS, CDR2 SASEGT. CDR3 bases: TGTGCCAGCTGCTGCCAGGGAGAGGGTGAAAAACTGTTTTTT. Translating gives CASCCQGEGEKLFF.

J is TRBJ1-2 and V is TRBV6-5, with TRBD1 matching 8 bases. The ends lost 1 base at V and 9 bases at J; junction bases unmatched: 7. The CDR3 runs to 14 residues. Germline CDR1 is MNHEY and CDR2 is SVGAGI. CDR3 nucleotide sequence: TGTGCCAGCAGTTACTTCGCGGGACAGGCCAGCTACACCTTC. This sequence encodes CASSYFAGQASYTF.

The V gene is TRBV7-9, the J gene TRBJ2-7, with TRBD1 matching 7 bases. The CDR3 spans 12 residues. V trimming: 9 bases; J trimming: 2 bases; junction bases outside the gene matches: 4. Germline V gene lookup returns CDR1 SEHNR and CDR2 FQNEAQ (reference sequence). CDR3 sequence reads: CARGDRPYEQYF. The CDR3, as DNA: TGTGCCAGGGGGGACAGACCCTACGAGCAGTACTTC. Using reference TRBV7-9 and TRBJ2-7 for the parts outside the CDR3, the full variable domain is DTGVSQNPRHKITKRGQNVTFRCDPISEHNRLYWYRQTLGQGPEFLTYFQNEAQLEKSRLLSDRFSAERPKGSFSTLEIQRTEQGDSAMYLCARGDRPYEQYFGPGTRLTVT.

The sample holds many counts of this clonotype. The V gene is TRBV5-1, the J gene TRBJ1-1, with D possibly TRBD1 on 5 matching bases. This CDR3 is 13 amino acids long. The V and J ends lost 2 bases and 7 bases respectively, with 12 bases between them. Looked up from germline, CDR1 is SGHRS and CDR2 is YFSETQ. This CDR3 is CASSFVGANEAFF. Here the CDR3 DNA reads TGCGCCAGCAGCTTTGTAGGGGCAAATGAAGCTTTCTTT.

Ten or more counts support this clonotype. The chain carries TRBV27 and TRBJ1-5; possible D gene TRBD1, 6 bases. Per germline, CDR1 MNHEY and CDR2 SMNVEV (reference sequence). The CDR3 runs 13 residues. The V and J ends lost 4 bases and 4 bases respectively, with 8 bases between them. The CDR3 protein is CASSWRGNQPQHF. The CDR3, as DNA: TGTGCCAGCAGTTGGAGGGGGAATCAGCCCCAGCATTTT.

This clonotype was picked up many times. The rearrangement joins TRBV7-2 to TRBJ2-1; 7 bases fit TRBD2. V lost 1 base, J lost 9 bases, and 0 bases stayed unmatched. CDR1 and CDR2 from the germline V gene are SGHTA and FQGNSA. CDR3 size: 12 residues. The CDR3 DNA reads TGTGCCAGCAGCTTAGGGGAGGGTGAGCAGTTCTTC. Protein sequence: CASSLGEGEQFF.

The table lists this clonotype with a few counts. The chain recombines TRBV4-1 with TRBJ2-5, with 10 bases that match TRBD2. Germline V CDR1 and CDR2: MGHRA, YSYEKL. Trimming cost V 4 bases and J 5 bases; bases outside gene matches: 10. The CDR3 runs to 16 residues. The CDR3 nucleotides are TGCGCCAGCAGCCGGTTTAGCGGGGGGCTATGGGAGACCCAGTACTTC. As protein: CASSRFSGGLWETQYF.